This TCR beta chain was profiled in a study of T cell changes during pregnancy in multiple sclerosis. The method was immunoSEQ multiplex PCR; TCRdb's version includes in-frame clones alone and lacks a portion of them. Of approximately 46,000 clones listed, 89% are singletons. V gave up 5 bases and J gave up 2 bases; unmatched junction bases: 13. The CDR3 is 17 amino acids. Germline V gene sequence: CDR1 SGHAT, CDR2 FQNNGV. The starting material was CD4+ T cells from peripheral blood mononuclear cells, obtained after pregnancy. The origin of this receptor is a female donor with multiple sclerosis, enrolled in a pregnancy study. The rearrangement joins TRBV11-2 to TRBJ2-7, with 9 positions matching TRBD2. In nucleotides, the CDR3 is TGTGCCAGCAGCCCCGCCGCTAGCGGGATCGCGACCTACGAGCAGTACTTC. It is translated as CASSPAASGIATYEQYF. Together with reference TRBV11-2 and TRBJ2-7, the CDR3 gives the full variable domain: EAGVAQSPRYKIIEKRQSVAFWCNPISGHATLYWYQQILGQGPKLLIQFQNNGVVDDSQLPKDRFSAERLKGVDSTLKIQPAKLEDSAVYLCASSPAASGIATYEQYFGPGTRLTVT.